This record covers a single T cell receptor beta chain. Antigen specificity is unknown. Relapse was seen in all patients after autologous stem cell transplantation, and brentuximab vedotin exposure was variable. Complete response, partial response or progressive disease were the best responses. The protocol was immunoSEQ multiplex PCR, while the TCRdb copy is restricted to in-frame clones and leaves out a portion. The sample has about 13,000 clones, about 90% seen once. The data are from a study of PD-1 blockade in classical Hodgkin lymphoma. Whole-study findings and limits: In newly diagnosed patients, baseline TCR diversity was reportedly below that of healthy donors. Patients who initiated nivolumab within 1 year of ASCT were excluded.

Germline values: CDR1 MNHEY, CDR2 SVGAGI. The V gene end was trimmed by 6 bases and the J gene end by 5 bases; junction bases not matched to a gene: 5. CDR3 length equals 13 residues. The sequence came from a human donor with classical Hodgkin lymphoma. The material sequenced was peripheral blood mononuclear cells (PBMCs), taken at baseline. V usage is TRBV6-5 and J usage is TRBJ1-2, with TRBD1 matching over 8 bases. CDR3 residues: CASSRQGMYGYTF. In DNA form, the CDR3 reads TGTGCCAGCAGCCGACAGGGGATGTATGGCTACACCTTC.